Below, 5 T cell receptor beta chains from the same sample are listed, as sequenced in a study of metastatic and nonmetastatic thyroid tumors. Treatment of any kind had been given to no patient before thyroid surgery. TCRdb re-processed the PCR reads through MiXCR. Among tens of thousands of clones listed, 20% were seen once. The specimen sequenced was blood. These receptors were obtained from a female donor with papillary thyroid cancer or a benign thyroid nodule (not recorded which). Some clones in this sample may be carry-over from other donors' samples.

At least ten counts were recorded for this clone. The genes are TRBV5-6 and TRBJ1-5; D is uncertain. Trimming removed 3 bases from V and 5 bases from J, with 9 bases in between. This CDR3 region has 13 residues. CDR1 is SGHDT, CDR2 YYEEEE, per germline. Written as DNA, the CDR3 is TGTGCCAGCAGCTCCCGGGCCTATCAGCCCCAGCATTTT. Amino acid sequence: CASSSRAYQPQHF.

This clone was detected many times. The V gene is TRBV7-8, the J gene TRBJ2-7; D is undetermined. Trimming took 1 base from V and 3 from J, leaving 16 bases between them. The germline gives CDR1 SGHVS, CDR2 FQNEAQ. The CDR3 is made up of 16 amino acids. DNA of the CDR3: TGTGCCAGCAGCTTAGTGATCCAGCGCCGAAACTACGAGCAGTACTTC. Its protein product is CASSLVIQRRNYEQYF.

This clone was recorded many times. The chain is built from TRBV27 and TRBJ2-1, with D tentatively TRBD1 (6 bases). Germline CDR1 MNHEY, CDR2 SMNVEV (reference sequence). This CDR3 is built from 14 residues. The V end lost 5 bases, the J end lost 8 bases, and 16 bases lay between the germline ends. The CDR3 DNA follows: TGTGCCAGCAGTACCACAGGGATATACGATGAGCAGTTCTTC. Translating gives CASSTTGIYDEQFF.

A few counts support this clone. CDR3 coding DNA: TGCGCCAGCAGCTTGGCCGATGGGGGAGGGGACTCTCCCGATACGCAGTATTTT. It yields the protein CASSLADGGGDSPDTQYF. The V call is TRBV5-1, the J call TRBJ2-3, with 7 bases matching TRBD2. V shed 0 bases, J shed 6 bases, and the junction held 16 bases outside the gene matches. CDR1 is SGHRS and CDR2 is YFSETQ in the germline V gene. This CDR3 has 18 residues.

The sample holds many counts of this clone. The chain combines TRBV5-1 with TRBJ1-1; the match to TRBD1 covers 8 bases. The CDR3 spans 14 residues. V lost 4 bases and J lost 5; bases outside the gene matches: 7. CDR1 and CDR2 from the germline V gene are SGHRS and YFSETQ. The CDR3 spells CASSPGQGVTEAFF. Written as DNA, the CDR3 is TGCGCCAGCAGCCCAGGACAGGGTGTAACTGAAGCTTTCTTT.